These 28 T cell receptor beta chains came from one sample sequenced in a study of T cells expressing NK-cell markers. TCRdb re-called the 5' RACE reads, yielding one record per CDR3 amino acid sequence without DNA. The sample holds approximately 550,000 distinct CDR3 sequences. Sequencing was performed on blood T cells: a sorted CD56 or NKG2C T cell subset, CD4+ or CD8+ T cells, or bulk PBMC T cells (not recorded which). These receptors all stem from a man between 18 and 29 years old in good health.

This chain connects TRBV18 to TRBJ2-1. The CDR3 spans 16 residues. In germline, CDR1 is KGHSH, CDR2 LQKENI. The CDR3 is CASSPQGVRGTNEQFF.

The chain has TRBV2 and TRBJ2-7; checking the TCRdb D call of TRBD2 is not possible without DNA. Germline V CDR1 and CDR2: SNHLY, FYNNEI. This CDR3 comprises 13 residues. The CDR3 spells CASIGSSVNEQYF.

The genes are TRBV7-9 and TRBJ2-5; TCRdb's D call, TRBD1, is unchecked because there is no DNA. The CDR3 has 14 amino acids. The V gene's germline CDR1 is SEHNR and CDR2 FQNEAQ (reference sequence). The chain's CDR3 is CASSHPQGQETQYF.

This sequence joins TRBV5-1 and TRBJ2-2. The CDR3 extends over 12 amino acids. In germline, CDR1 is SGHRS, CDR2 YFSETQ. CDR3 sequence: CASRDLFGELFF.

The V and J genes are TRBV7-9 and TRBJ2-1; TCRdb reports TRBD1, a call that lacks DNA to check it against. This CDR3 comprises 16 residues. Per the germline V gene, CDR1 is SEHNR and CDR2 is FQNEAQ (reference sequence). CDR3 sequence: CASSPGGLADYNEQFF.

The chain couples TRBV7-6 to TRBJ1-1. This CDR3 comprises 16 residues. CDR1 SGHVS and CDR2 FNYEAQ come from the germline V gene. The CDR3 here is CASSSLEEGKNTEAFF.

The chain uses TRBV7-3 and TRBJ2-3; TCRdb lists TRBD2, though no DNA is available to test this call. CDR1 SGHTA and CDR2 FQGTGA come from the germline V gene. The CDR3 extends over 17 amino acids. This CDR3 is CASSLSLAGGDPHTQYF.

The CDR3 loop reads CASSRTSGSSAGELFF. The V gene is TRBV5-1, the J gene TRBJ2-2; TCRdb names TRBD2, which stays unverified in the absence of DNA. The CDR3 runs to 16 residues. Per germline, CDR1 SGHRS and CDR2 YFSETQ.

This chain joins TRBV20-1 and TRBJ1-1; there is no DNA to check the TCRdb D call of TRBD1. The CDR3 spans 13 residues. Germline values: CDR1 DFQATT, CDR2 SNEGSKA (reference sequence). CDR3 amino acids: CSALPGEGTEAFF.

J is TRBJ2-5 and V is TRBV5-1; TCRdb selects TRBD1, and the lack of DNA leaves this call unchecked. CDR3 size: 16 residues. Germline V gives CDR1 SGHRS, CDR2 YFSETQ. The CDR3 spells CASSSGNPVPGETQYF. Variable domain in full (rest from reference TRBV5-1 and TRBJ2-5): KAGVTQTPRYLIKTRGQQVTLSCSPISGHRSVSWYQQTPGQGLQFLFEYFSETQRNKGNFPGRFSGRQFSNSRSEMNVSTLELGDSALYLCASSSGNPVPGETQYFGPGTRLLVL.

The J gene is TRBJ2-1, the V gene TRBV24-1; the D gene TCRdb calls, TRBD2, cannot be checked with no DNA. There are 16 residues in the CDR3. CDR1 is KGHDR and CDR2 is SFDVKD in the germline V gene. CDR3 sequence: CATSDFGSSGRNEQFF.

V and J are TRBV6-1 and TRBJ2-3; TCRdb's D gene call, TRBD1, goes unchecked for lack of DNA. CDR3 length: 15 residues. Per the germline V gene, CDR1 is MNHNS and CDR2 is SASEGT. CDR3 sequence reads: CASSRGQGGTDTQYF.

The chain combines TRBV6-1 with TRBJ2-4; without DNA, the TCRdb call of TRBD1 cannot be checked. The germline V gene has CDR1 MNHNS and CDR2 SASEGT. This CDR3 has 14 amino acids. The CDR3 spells CATLRAGAKNIQYF.

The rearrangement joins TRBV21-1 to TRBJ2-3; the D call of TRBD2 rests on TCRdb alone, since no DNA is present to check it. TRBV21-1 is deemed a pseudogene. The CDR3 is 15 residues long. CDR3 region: CASSKAGACADTQYF.

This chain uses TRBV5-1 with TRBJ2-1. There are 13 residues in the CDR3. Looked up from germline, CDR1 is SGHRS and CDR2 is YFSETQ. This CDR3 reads CASSLRSSDEQFF.

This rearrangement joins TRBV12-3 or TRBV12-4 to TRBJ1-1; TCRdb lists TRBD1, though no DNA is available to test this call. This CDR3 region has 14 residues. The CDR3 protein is CASHRGQGSTEAFF.

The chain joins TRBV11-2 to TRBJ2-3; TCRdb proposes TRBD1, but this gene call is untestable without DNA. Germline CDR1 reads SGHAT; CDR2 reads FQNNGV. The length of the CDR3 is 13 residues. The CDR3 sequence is CASSTHRGDTQYF.

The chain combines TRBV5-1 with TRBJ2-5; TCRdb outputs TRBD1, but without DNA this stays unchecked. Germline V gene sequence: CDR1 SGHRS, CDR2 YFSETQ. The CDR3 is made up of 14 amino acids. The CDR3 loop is CASSLDSRGQTQYF.

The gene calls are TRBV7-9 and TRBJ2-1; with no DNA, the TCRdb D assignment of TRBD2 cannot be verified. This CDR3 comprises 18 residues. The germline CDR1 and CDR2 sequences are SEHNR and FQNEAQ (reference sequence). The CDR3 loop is CASSLVGTSARDYNEQFF.

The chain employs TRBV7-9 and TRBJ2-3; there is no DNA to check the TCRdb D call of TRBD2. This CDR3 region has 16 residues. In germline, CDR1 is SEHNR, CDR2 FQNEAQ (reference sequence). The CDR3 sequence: CASSESGLATSGTQYF.

The CDR3 sequence: CASRETGSKNIQYF. V usage is TRBV12-3 or TRBV12-4 and J usage is TRBJ2-4; TCRdb designates TRBD1, a call that cannot be tested without DNA. The CDR3 covers 14 residues.

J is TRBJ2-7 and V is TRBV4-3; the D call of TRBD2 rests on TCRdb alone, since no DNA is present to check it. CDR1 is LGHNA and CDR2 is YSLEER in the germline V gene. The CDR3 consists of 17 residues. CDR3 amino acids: CASSQDWTLRSSYEQYF.

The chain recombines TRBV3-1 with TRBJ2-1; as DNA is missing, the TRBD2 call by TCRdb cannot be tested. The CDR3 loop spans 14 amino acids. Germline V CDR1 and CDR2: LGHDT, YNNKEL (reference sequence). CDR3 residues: CASSQASRADEQFF.

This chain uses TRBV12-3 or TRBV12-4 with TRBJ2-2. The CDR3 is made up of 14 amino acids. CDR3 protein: CASSFGVMAGELFF.

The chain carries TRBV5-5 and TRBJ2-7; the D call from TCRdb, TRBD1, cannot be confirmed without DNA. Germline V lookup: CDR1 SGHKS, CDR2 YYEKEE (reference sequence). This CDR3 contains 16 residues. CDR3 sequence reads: CASSPHPWGVDNEQYF.

CDR3 sequence: CASSLKGNYSPLHF. This rearrangement joins TRBV7-2 to TRBJ1-6; TCRdb designates TRBD1, a call that cannot be tested without DNA. In germline, CDR1 is SGHTA, CDR2 FQGNSA. The CDR3 runs 14 residues.

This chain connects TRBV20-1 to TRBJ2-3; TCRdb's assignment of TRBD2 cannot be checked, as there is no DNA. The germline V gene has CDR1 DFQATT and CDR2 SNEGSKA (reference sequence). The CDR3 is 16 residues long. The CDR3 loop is CSARWGGRARSDTQYF.

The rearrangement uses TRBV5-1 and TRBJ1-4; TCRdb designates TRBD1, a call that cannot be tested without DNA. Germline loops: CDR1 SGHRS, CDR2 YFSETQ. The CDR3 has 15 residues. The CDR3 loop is CASSRADRGSEKLFF. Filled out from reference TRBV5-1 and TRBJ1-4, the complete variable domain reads KAGVTQTPRYLIKTRGQQVTLSCSPISGHRSVSWYQQTPGQGLQFLFEYFSETQRNKGNFPGRFSGRQFSNSRSEMNVSTLELGDSALYLCASSRADRGSEKLFFGSGTQLSVL.